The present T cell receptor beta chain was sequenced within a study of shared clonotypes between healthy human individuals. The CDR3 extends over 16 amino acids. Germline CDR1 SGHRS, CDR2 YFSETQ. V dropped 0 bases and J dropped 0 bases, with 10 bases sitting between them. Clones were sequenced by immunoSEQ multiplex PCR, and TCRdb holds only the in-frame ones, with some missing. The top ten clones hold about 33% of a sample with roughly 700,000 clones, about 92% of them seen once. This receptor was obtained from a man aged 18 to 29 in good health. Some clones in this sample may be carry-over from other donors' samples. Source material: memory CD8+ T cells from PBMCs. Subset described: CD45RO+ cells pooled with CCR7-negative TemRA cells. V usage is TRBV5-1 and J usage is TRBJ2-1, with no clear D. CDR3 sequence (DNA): TGCGCCAGCAGCTTGGGGTGGCGGAGCTCCTACAATGAGCAGTTCTTC. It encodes CASSLGWRSSYNEQFF.